Listed here are 18 T cell receptor beta chains from one sample, sequenced in a study of T-cell memory formation after mild COVID-19. TCRdb reprocessed the 5' RACE reads via MiXCR and lists one record per CDR3 protein. The sample lists roughly 40,000 distinct CDR3 sequences; 6.6% were seen once. The sample taken for sequencing was PBMCs or a T cell subset sorted from them (not recorded which). These receptors originate from an adult who had mild COVID-19 (a few samples of this study predate the infection). Cell type and time point are not known.

This clonotype was observed many times. J is TRBJ2-1 and V is TRBV10-3, with a tentative D call TRBD2 (6 bases). The CDR3 runs 15 residues. V was clipped by 0 bases and J by 7 bases, with 13 bases between them. The germline V gene has CDR1 ENHRY and CDR2 SYGVKD. DNA of the CDR3: TGTGCCATCAGTGAGTCACGGGGGACGGCTAATGAGCAGTTCTTC. Translating it yields CAISESRGTANEQFF.

This clonotype was counted many times. The rearrangement links TRBV20-1 to TRBJ1-1; no firm D call. This CDR3 contains 14 residues. Germline-derived CDR1 and CDR2 are DFQATT and SNEGSKA (reference sequence). With 1 base removed from V and 5 bases from J, the gap between germline ends came to 14 bases. CDR3 region: CSARAGPAGTEAFF. Here the CDR3 DNA reads TGCAGTGCTAGAGCAGGCCCGGCGGGGACTGAAGCTTTCTTT.

The gene calls are TRBV4-1 and TRBJ1-4; D call uncertain. The CDR3 extends over 15 amino acids. Germline V gives CDR1 MGHRA, CDR2 YSYEKL. Trimming stripped 3 bases from V and 3 bases from J, with 11 bases between. The CDR3, as DNA: TGCGCCAGCAGCCAGGCGGGGAGGGCTAATGAAAAACTGTTTTTT. Translation gives CASSQAGRANEKLFF.

This clonotype occurred many times. The chain combines TRBV5-1 with TRBJ2-7; D unclear. The CDR3 is made up of 12 amino acids. Germline CDR1 is SGHRS and CDR2 is YFSETQ. Trimming took off 3 bases at V and 2 bases at J, with 6 bases between the two ends. CDR3 nucleotide sequence: TGCGCCAGCAGCTCGCCGACCTACGAGCAGTACTTC. Its protein product is CASSSPTYEQYF. The entire variable domain, with the rest obtained from reference TRBV5-1 and TRBJ2-7, is as follows: KAGVTQTPRYLIKTRGQQVTLSCSPISGHRSVSWYQQTPGQGLQFLFEYFSETQRNKGNFPGRFSGRQFSNSRSEMNVSTLELGDSALYLCASSSPTYEQYFGPGTRLTVT.

This clonotype was recorded at least ten times. J is TRBJ2-5 and V is TRBV27, with D hard to call. V gave up 1 base and J gave up 1 base, with 7 bases separating them. The CDR3 covers 14 residues. The germline gives CDR1 MNHEY, CDR2 SMNVEV (reference sequence). The CDR3 DNA follows: TGTGCCAGCAGTTTATGGGTCGGCCAAGAGACCCAGTACTTC. Translation: CASSLWVGQETQYF.

This clonotype was found a few times. The V gene is TRBV4-1, the J gene TRBJ1-5; D unclear. V lost 3 bases and J lost 0, with 6 bases in between. From germline, CDR1 is MGHRA and CDR2 YSYEKL. The CDR3 consists of 14 residues. This CDR3 is CASSQPSSNQPQHF. CDR3 DNA: TGCGCCAGCAGCCAGCCCTCTAGCAATCAGCCCCAGCATTTT.

The chain recombines TRBV6-2 or TRBV6-3 with TRBJ1-1; D ambiguous. The CDR3 runs 15 residues. Per germline, CDR1 MNHEY and CDR2 SVGEGT. The ends were cut back, 4 bases at V and 0 bases at J, with 12 bases in the middle. The CDR3 bases are TGTGCCAGCAGTTCGACTCACGATATGAACACTGAAGCTTTCTTT. Translated, it gives CASSSTHDMNTEAFF.

In its sample, this clonotype was seen many times. This CDR3 is CASRLLDVGTEAFF. The CDR3, as DNA: TGTGCCAGCAGGTTATTAGATGTGGGCACTGAAGCTTTCTTT. This chain links TRBV12-3 or TRBV12-4 with TRBJ1-1, with unresolved D. This CDR3 spans 14 amino acids. V lost 6 bases and J lost 4, with 15 bases in between.

This clonotype occurred a few times. The J gene is TRBJ1-1, the V gene TRBV5-4, with D maybe TRBD1 (6 bases). The V and J ends lost 2 bases and 5 bases respectively, with 13 bases between them. This CDR3 is built from 14 residues. Germline V lookup: CDR1 SGHNT, CDR2 YYREEE (reference sequence). This CDR3 reads CASSFVQGGTEAFF. In DNA form, the CDR3 reads TGTGCCAGCAGCTTTGTACAGGGTGGAACTGAAGCTTTCTTT.

A few counts support this clonotype. This sequence joins TRBV5-4 and TRBJ1-2; TRBD1 agrees at 12 bases. Germline V gives CDR1 SGHNT, CDR2 YYREEE (reference sequence). The CDR3 is made up of 15 amino acids. The V segment lost 4 bases and the J segment 8 bases; nucleotides outside the gene matches: 9. Here the CDR3 reads CASSAPGQGARGYTF. The DNA of the CDR3 is TGTGCCAGCAGCGCTCCGGGACAGGGGGCTAGAGGCTACACCTTC.

This clonotype was seen repeatedly, ten times or more. The V and J genes are TRBV10-3 and TRBJ2-7; 10 nucleotides agree with TRBD2. CDR1 ENHRY and CDR2 SYGVKD come from the germline V gene. The CDR3 runs 14 residues. With V trimmed by 5 bases and J by 6 bases, 7 bases remained unmatched. CDR3 protein: CAISIIAGGSEQYF. The CDR3 DNA reads as TGTGCCATCAGTATAATAGCGGGAGGCTCCGAGCAGTACTTC.

This clonotype was seen at least ten times. The chain has TRBV5-5 and TRBJ2-7; 8 bases map to TRBD2. Germline V gives CDR1 SGHKS, CDR2 YYEKEE (reference sequence). The CDR3 has 14 amino acids. The trim removed 0 bases at V and 7 bases at J, leaving 6 bases unmatched. The CDR3 DNA follows: TGTGCCAGCAGCTTGGAGGTTAGCGGGATGGAGCAGTACTTC. Protein: CASSLEVSGMEQYF. Supplemented by reference TRBV5-5 and TRBJ2-7, the full variable domain reads DAGVTQSPTHLIKTRGQQVTLRCSPISGHKSVSWYQQVLGQGPQFIFQYYEKEERGRGNFPDRFSARQFPNYSSELNVNALLLGDSALYLCASSLEVSGMEQYFGPGTRLTVT.

This clonotype was observed a handful of times. The genes are TRBV5-6 and TRBJ2-1; 12 nucleotides align to TRBD2. CDR3 length: 16 amino acids. After removal of 4 bases from V and 7 bases from J, the junction contained 9 bases not matched to a gene. From germline, CDR1 is SGHDT and CDR2 YYEEEE. CDR3 region: CASSARLAGVGNEQFF. CDR3 in DNA: TGTGCCAGCAGCGCAAGACTAGCGGGAGTCGGGAATGAGCAGTTCTTC.

This clonotype was seen a single time. The gene calls are TRBV9 and TRBJ2-5, with D tentatively TRBD2 (6 bases). This CDR3 spans 14 amino acids. V was cut by 7 bases and J by 1 base, with 14 bases left in between. Germline V gives CDR1 SGDLS, CDR2 YYNGEE. DNA of the CDR3: TGTGCCAGCGCCCGGGAGTCGGGCCAAGAGACCCAGTACTTC. Translating it yields CASARESGQETQYF.

The rearrangement links TRBV19 to TRBJ1-6; D may be TRBD1 (5 bases). The V and J ends lost 4 bases and 7 bases respectively, with 17 bases between them. The CDR3 runs 16 residues. From germline, CDR1 is LNHDA and CDR2 SQIVND (reference sequence). The chain's CDR3 is CASSTGAILGNSPLHF. As DNA, the CDR3 is TGTGCCAGTAGTACCGGGGCCATCTTGGGGAATTCACCCCTCCACTTT.

This clonotype was recorded a few times. Relative to the germline gene, one junction end is altered; a read error may explain this. The chain joins TRBV9 to TRBJ2-5; D uncertain. In germline, CDR1 is SGDLS, CDR2 YYNGEE. This CDR3 has 14 residues. CDR3 region: CACSVAQMGETQYF. The CDR3 DNA reads as TGTGCCTGCAGCGTAGCACAGATGGGAGAGACCCAGTACTTC.

A few counts support this clonotype. The V call is TRBV7-2, the J call TRBJ2-1, with D possibly matching TRBD1 (6 bases). The CDR3 has 15 residues. The germline V gene encodes CDR1 SGHTA and CDR2 FQGNSA. Trimming removed 3 bases from V and 4 bases from J, with 13 bases in between. The CDR3 DNA follows: TGTGCCAGCAGCTTGGACAGCACTCTATACAATGAGCAGTTCTTC. Its protein is CASSLDSTLYNEQFF.

This clonotype has a count of ten or more. The V gene is TRBV7-8, the J gene TRBJ1-1, with D uncertain. The CDR3 runs 12 residues. The germline V gene encodes CDR1 SGHVS and CDR2 FQNEAQ. V was trimmed by 5 bases and J by 3 bases, leaving 7 bases between them. CDR3 in DNA: TGTGCCAGCAGCCCAAGGGACACTGAAGCTTTCTTT. Translation gives CASSPRDTEAFF.